The entry below gives a single T cell receptor beta chain sequence along with its context. Its antigen is not identified. Peripheral blood, ten milliliters per participant, was collected. Amplification started from genomic DNA. The TCR beta CDR3 region was amplified using 30 forward and 13 reverse primers. TCRdb reprocessed the multiplex PCR reads via MiXCR and lists one record per CDR3 protein. This sample has 280,000 or so distinct CDR3 sequences, with approximately 50% found just once. The sample belongs to a study of type 1 and type 2 diabetes patients. The study's findings and limits: Some T1D-only expanded clones might appear in more T2D or control samples. Both CD4+ and CD8+ type 2 diabetes repertoires showed significantly higher diversity than type 1.

The CDR3 has 10 residues. V was cut by 1 base and J by 13 bases, with 10 bases left in between. Germline V gives CDR1 GTSNPN, CDR2 SVGIG (reference sequence). This receptor was obtained from a man between 18 and 35 years old with type 2 diabetes. This sequence joins TRBV30 and TRBJ1-1; D not resolved. Sequenced: peripheral blood mononuclear cells (PBMCs). CDR3 sequence: CAWSGGAVFF. The CDR3 region has the DNA TGTGCCTGGAGTGGGGGAGCCGTTTTCTTT.